A selection of T cell receptor beta chains follows, all from one sample in a study of cytomegalovirus exposure and HLA in healthy donors. Method: immunoSEQ multiplex PCR; TCRdb's copy keeps in-frame clones and lacks some. The data contain some 170,000 clones, 80% of them singletons. What was sequenced was PBMCs. Receptor source: a young man in good health and CMV-seronegative. The CDR3 runs from the conserved cysteine through the conserved F or W. A D gene is named only where the DNA matches it firmly. Clone size is stated in some rows and not others, as once, few, many or a class when expanded.

d_call j_call v_call clone_size cdr3_aa cdr3_nt
. TRBJ2-2 TRBV7-3 . CASSLTSQAGELFF TGTGCCAGCAGCTTAACTTCCCAGGCCGGGGAGCTGTTTTTT
. TRBJ2-3 TRBV27 . CASSSLRDTQYF TGTGCCAGCAGCTCACTCCGGGATACGCAGTATTTT
TRBD2 TRBJ2-3 TRBV5-4 . CASSLLGSGGVGIDTQYF TGTGCCAGCAGCCTGCTGGGTAGCGGGGGGGTGGGTATCGATACGCAGTATTTT
. TRBJ1-2 TRBV29-1 . CSSTLGDYGYTF TGCAGCTCCACCCTAGGGGACTATGGCTACACCTTC
. TRBJ2-1 TRBV7-9 . CASSSNSGQFF TGTGCCAGCAGCTCGAATTCCGGGCAGTTCTTC
. TRBJ1-3 TRBV19 once CASSIQTALSSGNTIYF TGTGCCAGTAGTATCCAGACAGCCCTGAGCTCTGGAAACACCATATATTTT
TRBD1 TRBJ2-1 TRBV27 . CASSLLGTGGAGEQFF TGTGCCAGCAGTTTATTGGGGACAGGGGGAGCGGGTGAGCAGTTCTTC
TRBD1 TRBJ1-1 TRBV10-3 . CATEPTGDTEAFF TGTGCCACCGAACCGACAGGGGACACTGAAGCTTTCTTT
TRBD2 TRBJ2-5 TRBV5-1 . CASSPGLALETQYF TGCGCCAGCAGCCCGGGACTAGCGTTGGAGACCCAGTACTTC
TRBD1 TRBJ1-2 TRBV7-8 . CASSYRDRGYGYTF TGTGCCAGCAGCTACCGGGACAGGGGCTATGGCTACACCTTC
TRBD1 TRBJ1-6 TRBV7-2 . CASSLVRDRYSPLHF TGTGCCAGCAGCTTAGTGCGGGACAGGTATTCACCCCTCCACTTT
TRBD1 TRBJ2-5 TRBV10-3 . CAIRKTGVGEQYF TGTGCCATCAGAAAGACAGGGGTGGGGGAGCAGTACTTC
. TRBJ1-1 TRBV6-6 . CASSDGGFGNTEAFF TGTGCCAGCAGTGACGGGGGGTTCGGGAACACTGAAGCTTTCTTT
TRBD1 TRBJ1-2 TRBV30 . CAWKPGQDFYGYTF TGTGCCTGGAAACCGGGACAGGATTTCTATGGCTACACCTTC
. TRBJ2-7 TRBV27 . CASSSAWGGHYEQYF TGTGCCAGCAGTTCCGCCTGGGGGGGCCACTACGAGCAGTACTTC